The 30 T cell receptor beta chains listed next were all sequenced from one sample in a study of blood T cell repertoires in COVID-19. Produced via immunoSEQ multiplex PCR; TCRdb's table is partial and in-frame only. The sample yields roughly 48,000 clones, roughly 90% seen once. The specimen sequenced was peripheral blood. The receptors come from a woman older than 75 with acute or convalescent COVID-19.

The chain links TRBV24-1 to TRBJ2-5; the match to TRBD1 covers 8 bases. There are 15 residues in the CDR3. The germline V gene encodes CDR1 KGHDR and CDR2 SFDVKD. V gave up 0 bases and J gave up 5 bases; unmatched junction bases: 4. CDR3 loop: CATSDLQGAGETQYF. For the CDR3, the DNA is TGTGCCACCAGTGATTTGCAGGGGGCAGGGGAGACCCAGTACTTC.

The chain uses TRBV4-1 and TRBJ2-3, with a tentative D call TRBD1 (5 bases). Looked up from germline, CDR1 is MGHRA and CDR2 is YSYEKL. The CDR3 is 16 residues long. The V end was cut by 2 bases, the J end by 0 bases, with 12 bases between. The CDR3 reads CASSQKRQLSTDTQYF. Here the CDR3 DNA reads TGCGCCAGCAGCCAAAAGAGACAGCTAAGCACAGATACGCAGTATTTT.

This rearrangement joins TRBV19 to TRBJ2-5, with 7 positions matching TRBD1. The CDR3 runs 14 residues. V dropped 3 bases and J dropped 1; count of bases not matched to a gene: 2. Per germline, CDR1 LNHDA and CDR2 SQIVND (reference sequence). The CDR3 region is CASSMGQLQETQYF. The CDR3 coding sequence is TGTGCCAGTAGTATGGGACAGCTCCAAGAGACCCAGTACTTC.

The rearrangement links TRBV6-5 to TRBJ1-1, with D possibly being TRBD1 (5 bases). V gave up 0 bases and J gave up 8 bases, with 13 bases separating them. The CDR3 consists of 14 residues. Germline V CDR1 and CDR2: MNHEY, SVGAGI. CDR3 sequence: CASSYSADSFEAFF. DNA for the CDR3: TGTGCCAGCAGTTACTCGGCAGACAGCTTCGAAGCTTTCTTT.

The V call is TRBV6-5, the J call TRBJ1-5; D remains unclear. Germline CDR1 is MNHEY and CDR2 is SVGAGI. V lost 4 bases and J 0 bases, leaving 4 bases between the germline ends. The CDR3 length is 13 residues. CDR3 bases: TGTGCCAGCAGTTTTAATAGCAATCAGCCCCAGCATTTT. Its translation: CASSFNSNQPQHF.

The rearrangement joins TRBV11-2 to TRBJ2-5; D not certain. The germline CDR1 and CDR2 sequences are SGHAT and FQNNGV. The CDR3 is 13 residues long. The V and J ends lost 2 bases and 4 bases respectively, with 8 bases between them. In DNA, the CDR3 is TGTGCCAGCAGCTTACGATTAGCAGAGACCCAGTACTTC. This gives the protein CASSLRLAETQYF.

V and J are TRBV5-4 and TRBJ1-6, with TRBD1 matching 7 bases. Germline V gene lookup returns CDR1 SGHNT and CDR2 YYREEE (reference sequence). J was trimmed by 3 bases and V by 5 bases; bases with no gene match: 5. The CDR3 totals 15 residues. CDR3 amino acids: CASRLQGYYNSPLHF. The CDR3 nucleotides read TGTGCCAGCAGACTACAGGGGTACTATAATTCACCCCTCCACTTT.

In nucleotides, the CDR3 is TGTGCCAGCAGTCTAGGGGCAGGGGGCAGCACCGGGGAGCTGTTTTTT. It specifies CASSLGAGGSTGELFF. The rearrangement joins TRBV25-1 to TRBJ2-2, with TRBD1 matching over 8 bases. The CDR3 totals 16 residues. With V trimmed by 5 bases and J by 4 bases, 9 bases remained unmatched. Germline assignment: CDR1 MGHDK and CDR2 SYGVNS.

This clone has more than one count but fewer than ten. The chain joins TRBV10-1 to TRBJ2-5, with 7 bases aligning to TRBD2. The J segment lost 4 bases and the V segment lost 4 bases, leaving 9 bases of the junction unmatched. CDR3 length: 15 amino acids. From germline, CDR1 is WNHNN and CDR2 SYGVQD (reference sequence). CDR3 nucleotide sequence: TGCGCCAGCAGTGCCGGACTAGGATTGGGAGAGACCCAGTACTTC. This gives the protein CASSAGLGLGETQYF.

This clone was recorded once. The rearrangement uses TRBV6-2 or TRBV6-3 and TRBJ2-2; TRBD1 is a possible D gene (5 bases). Per the germline V gene, CDR1 is MNHEY and CDR2 is SVGEGT. There are 13 residues in the CDR3. Trimming cost V 5 bases and J 7 bases, with 11 bases left between them. The CDR3, as DNA: TGTGCCAGCAGTCCCGACAGTATCGGGGAGCTGTTTTTT. Amino acids: CASSPDSIGELFF.

The rearrangement links TRBV5-4 to TRBJ1-1; TRBD1 matches 7 bases. The CDR3 extends over 15 amino acids. CDR1 and CDR2 from the germline V gene are SGHNT and YYREEE (reference sequence). Germline trimming cut 3 bases from V and 5 bases from J; bases unmatched to any gene: 10. CDR3 residues: CASSSGRGTSTEAFF. CDR3 bases: TGTGCCAGCAGCTCGGGCAGGGGGACCTCAACTGAAGCTTTCTTT.

The genes are TRBV6-5 and TRBJ1-1, with D possibly TRBD1 on 5 matching bases. V gave up 5 bases and J gave up 4 bases, with 11 bases separating them. CDR3 length: 13 residues. Germline V lookup: CDR1 MNHEY, CDR2 SVGAGI. CDR3 sequence: CASSQTVRTEAFF. CDR3 in DNA: TGTGCCAGCAGTCAGACAGTTCGCACTGAAGCTTTCTTT.

The chain is built from TRBV19 and TRBJ2-1; 7 bases match TRBD1. This CDR3 comprises 15 residues. After removal of 4 bases from V and 4 bases from J, the junction contained 7 bases not matched to a gene. Germline V gives CDR1 LNHDA, CDR2 SQIVND (reference sequence). The CDR3 DNA sequence: TGTGCCAGTAGTAAAGACAGGGAAATTTACAATGAGCAGTTCTTC. Protein product: CASSKDREIYNEQFF.

The J gene is TRBJ2-2, the V gene TRBV5-8, with TRBD2 as a possible D gene (6 bases). Trimming stripped 4 bases from V and 5 bases from J, with 15 bases between. Germline V gene lookup returns CDR1 SGHTS and CDR2 YDEGEE. This CDR3 has 15 amino acids. The chain's CDR3 is CASSPYGGRTGELFF. The CDR3 nucleotides read TGTGCCAGCAGCCCGTACGGGGGTAGAACCGGGGAGCTGTTTTTT.

V usage is TRBV30 and J usage is TRBJ2-1, with 13 bases identical to TRBD2. The CDR3 is 15 amino acids. V shed 1 base and J 6 bases; nucleotides not matched to a gene: 3. The germline V gene has CDR1 GTSNPN and CDR2 SVGIG (reference sequence). In DNA form, the CDR3 reads TGTGCCTGGAGTGCGAGACTAGCGGGGGGCAATGAGCAGTTCTTC. The encoded protein is CAWSARLAGGNEQFF.

This rearrangement joins TRBV19 to TRBJ2-3; D gene unclear. CDR1 and CDR2 (germline): LNHDA, SQIVND (reference sequence). Trimming took 10 bases from V and 2 from J, leaving 7 bases between them. CDR3 length: 11 amino acids. The CDR3 nucleotides read TGTGCCACGAGACTCACAGATACGCAGTATTTT. This codes for CATRLTDTQYF.

The V and J genes are TRBV28 and TRBJ1-6, with D uncertain. CDR1 is MDHEN and CDR2 is SYDVKM in the germline V gene. The V and J ends lost 4 bases and 0 bases respectively, with 4 bases between them. The CDR3 is 14 amino acids. Here the CDR3 DNA reads TGTGCCAGCAGTTCTAGCTCCTATAATTCACCCCTCCACTTT. Its translation is CASSSSSYNSPLHF.

DNA for the CDR3: TGTGCCAGCAGCCCGGGGACTGAACGCAGGGAACTGTTTTTT. Residues: CASSPGTERRELFF. J is TRBJ1-4 and V is TRBV5-5; possibly TRBD1 for D (5 bases). This CDR3 contains 14 residues. Trimming shortened V by 4 bases and J by 12 bases, and 19 bases separated the two germline ends. CDR1 SGHKS and CDR2 YYEKEE come from the germline V gene (reference sequence).

The chain recombines TRBV5-4 with TRBJ2-2; the match to TRBD1 covers 8 bases. CDR1 and CDR2 from the germline V gene are SGHNT and YYREEE (reference sequence). Unmatched junction bases numbered 11, after V lost 5 bases and J lost 5 bases. This CDR3 is built from 16 residues. The CDR3 DNA is TGTGCCAGCAGACCCGCCCAGGGGGCGGGAACCGGGGAGCTGTTTTTT. Translated: CASRPAQGAGTGELFF.

The gene calls are TRBV4-2 and TRBJ2-1, with 12 bases matching TRBD2. The CDR3 has 17 amino acids. J gave up 5 bases and V 4 bases, and 9 bases lay outside the gene matches. The germline V gene encodes CDR1 LGHNA and CDR2 YNFKEQ. The CDR3 here is CASSPGASGGVDNEQFF. CDR3 DNA sequence: TGTGCCAGCAGCCCGGGGGCTAGCGGGGGGGTGGACAATGAGCAGTTCTTC.

This clone has a single count. The chain recombines TRBV5-1 with TRBJ2-1; 7 nucleotides line up with TRBD1. CDR1 and CDR2 (germline): SGHRS, YFSETQ. V shed 4 bases, J shed 0 bases, and the junction held 7 bases outside the gene matches. CDR3 length: 16 residues. CDR3 region: CASSGDSFSSYNEQFF. CDR3 coding DNA: TGCGCCAGCAGCGGGGACAGTTTTAGCTCCTACAATGAGCAGTTCTTC.

This chain connects TRBV3-1 (or the pseudogene TRBV3-2) to TRBJ2-2; perhaps TRBD2 as D (5 bases). Trimming pared 3 bases from V and 0 bases from J, leaving 8 bases between. CDR1 is LGHDT, CDR2 YNNKEL, per germline (reference sequence). The CDR3 spans 15 residues. CDR3 protein: CASSQGGPNTGELFF. The CDR3 DNA is TGTGCCAGCAGCCAGGGCGGGCCGAACACCGGGGAGCTGTTTTTT.

This chain uses TRBV2 with TRBJ1-1; 7 bases match TRBD1. There are 15 residues in the CDR3. The ends lost 8 bases at V and 1 base at J; junction bases unmatched: 10. Per the germline V gene, CDR1 is SNHLY and CDR2 is FYNNEI. The DNA for the CDR3 is TGTGCCAGCTCCATGAGACAGGGTTCGAACACTGAAGCTTTCTTT. Translation gives CASSMRQGSNTEAFF.

The chain has TRBV6-1 and TRBJ1-2; tentatively, D is TRBD1 (6 bases). The V end was cut by 3 bases, the J end by 4 bases, with 18 bases between. CDR1 and CDR2 from the germline V gene are MNHNS and SASEGT. The CDR3 loop spans 16 amino acids. This CDR3 reads CASSDLAGRGGYGYTF. CDR3 coding DNA: TGTGCCAGCAGTGACTTGGCAGGCAGGGGTGGCTATGGCTACACCTTC.

The chain carries TRBV2 and TRBJ2-2, with a possible D match to TRBD2 (6 bases). This CDR3 is 15 amino acids long. CDR1 is SNHLY and CDR2 is FYNNEI in the germline V gene. V was clipped by 5 bases and J by 1 base, with 11 bases between them. The CDR3 loop reads CASSISGQNTGELFF. CDR3 coding DNA: TGTGCCAGCAGTATAAGCGGGCAGAACACCGGGGAGCTGTTTTTT.

This chain joins TRBV9 and TRBJ1-2, with 8 positions matching TRBD1. V lost 3 bases, J lost 7 bases, and 8 bases stayed unmatched. The CDR3 sequence is 14 residues long. Germline-derived CDR1 and CDR2 are SGDLS and YYNGEE. The CDR3 bases are TGTGCCAGCAGCGCCATCACAGGGGGAGGTGGCTACACCTTC. This gives the protein CASSAITGGGGYTF.

This chain uses TRBV4-2 with TRBJ2-4; TRBD1 matches at 9 bases. Germline lookup yields CDR1 LGHNA and CDR2 YNFKEQ. The CDR3 runs to 18 residues. Unmatched junction bases numbered 9, after V lost 3 bases and J lost 0 bases. The chain's CDR3 is CASSQASGQGLAKNIQYF. The CDR3 DNA sequence: TGTGCCAGCAGCCAGGCTTCGGGACAGGGATTAGCCAAAAACATTCAGTACTTC.

The genes are TRBV19 and TRBJ2-3; the D gene is possibly TRBD1 (6 bases). The germline CDR1 and CDR2 sequences are LNHDA and SQIVND (reference sequence). This CDR3 spans 15 amino acids. V lost 7 bases, J lost 6 bases, and 20 bases lay in between. CDR3 nucleotide sequence: TGTGCCAGTAATCTGAACAGGGTGGATCGCGATACGCAGTATTTT. Protein product: CASNLNRVDRDTQYF.

The chain uses TRBV5-1 and TRBJ1-4; no reliable D call. Per the germline V gene, CDR1 is SGHRS and CDR2 is YFSETQ. CDR3 size: 16 residues. V lost 4 bases and J lost 2, with 15 bases in between. The CDR3 nucleotides are TGCGCCAGCAGCGTGGACCCTCTGGGCACTAATGAAAAACTGTTTTTT. It specifies CASSVDPLGTNEKLFF. The complete variable domain, with remaining parts taken from reference TRBV5-1 and TRBJ1-4, reads KAGVTQTPRYLIKTRGQQVTLSCSPISGHRSVSWYQQTPGQGLQFLFEYFSETQRNKGNFPGRFSGRQFSNSRSEMNVSTLELGDSALYLCASSVDPLGTNEKLFFGSGTQLSVL.

The CDR3 sequence is CARDRGGSGANVLTF. DNA for the CDR3: TGTGCCAGGGACAGGGGTGGCTCTGGGGCCAACGTCCTGACTTTC. The chain couples TRBV30 to TRBJ2-6; TRBD1 matches 10 bases. The CDR3 totals 15 residues. J lost 0 bases, V lost 8 bases, and 4 bases had no gene match. Germline CDR1 GTSNPN, CDR2 SVGIG (reference sequence).